This TCR beta chain was sequenced for a study of T cells after yellow fever vaccination. Study-wide points: Contaminants from the bulk population, in the form of abundant clonotypes, could be found in FACS-sorted repertoires. Reappearance after the booster was seen for most primary-vaccination clones, at around 95% CD4 and roughly 90% CD8.

In regard to this clonotype: The antigen is unknown.

One entry per CDR3 protein, called by TCRdb with MiXCR from the 5' RACE reads. Here the sample spans 150,000 to 200,000 distinct CDR3 sequences, 9.5% to 11% being singletons. With 7 bases removed from V and 2 bases from J, the gap between germline ends came to 15 bases. The CDR3 loop spans 14 amino acids. Germline CDR1 is MNHEY and CDR2 is SVGEGT. Sequenced here: CD8+ T cells sorted from PBMCs, sampled 15 days after the yellow fever booster vaccination. This chain uses TRBV6-2 or TRBV6-3 with TRBJ2-7, with D perhaps being TRBD1 or TRBD2 (5 bases each). The TCR comes from a man younger than 35 who received the YFV17D yellow fever vaccine. CDR3 sequence reads: CASNPGDGPYEQYF. CDR3 nucleotide sequence: TGTGCCAGCAACCCCGGGGACGGGCCCTACGAGCAGTACTTC.